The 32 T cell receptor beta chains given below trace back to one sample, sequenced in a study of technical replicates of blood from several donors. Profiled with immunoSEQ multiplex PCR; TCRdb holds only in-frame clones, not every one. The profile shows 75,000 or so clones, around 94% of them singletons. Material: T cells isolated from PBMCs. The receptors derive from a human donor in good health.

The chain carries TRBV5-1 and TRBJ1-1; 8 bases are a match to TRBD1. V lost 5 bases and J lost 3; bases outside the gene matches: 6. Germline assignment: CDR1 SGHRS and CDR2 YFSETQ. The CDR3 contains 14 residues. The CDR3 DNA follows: TGCGCCAGCAGTGATACAGGGGGGGACACTGAAGCTTTCTTT. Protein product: CASSDTGGDTEAFF.

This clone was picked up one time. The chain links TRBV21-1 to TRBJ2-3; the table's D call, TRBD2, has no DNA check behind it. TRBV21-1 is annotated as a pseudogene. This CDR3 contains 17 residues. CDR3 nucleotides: TGTGCCAGCAGCAAAGAACGGACTAGCCGACGCACAGATACGCAGTATTTT. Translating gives CASSKERTSRRTDTQYF.

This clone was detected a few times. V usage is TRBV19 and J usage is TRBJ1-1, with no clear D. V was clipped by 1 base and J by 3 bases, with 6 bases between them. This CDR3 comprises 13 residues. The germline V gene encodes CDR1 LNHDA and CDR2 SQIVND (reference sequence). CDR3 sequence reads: CASSIVRDTEAFF. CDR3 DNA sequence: TGTGCCAGTAGTATAGTTCGGGACACTGAAGCTTTCTTT. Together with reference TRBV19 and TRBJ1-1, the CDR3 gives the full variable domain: DGGITQSPKYLFRKEGQNVTLSCEQNLNHDAMYWYRQDPGQGLRLIYYSQIVNDFQKGDIAEGYSVSREKKESFPLTVTSAQKNPTAFYLCASSIVRDTEAFFGQGTRLTVV.

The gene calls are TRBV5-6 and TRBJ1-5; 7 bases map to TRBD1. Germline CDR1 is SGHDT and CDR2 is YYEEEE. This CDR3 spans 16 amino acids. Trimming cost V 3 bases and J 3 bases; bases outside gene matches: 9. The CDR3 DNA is TGTGCCAGCAGCTCGAGCCGGGACAGACTCAATCAGCCCCAGCATTTT. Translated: CASSSSRDRLNQPQHF.

This chain's CDR3 is CASRGAGNNQPQHF. For the CDR3, the DNA is TGTGCCAGCAGGGGGGCAGGGAACAATCAGCCCCAGCATTTT. This chain links TRBV2 with TRBJ1-5; a possible D gene is TRBD1 (6 bases). Germline V gene lookup returns CDR1 SNHLY and CDR2 FYNNEI. The CDR3 loop spans 14 amino acids. Trimming took 6 bases from V and 3 from J, leaving 12 bases between them.

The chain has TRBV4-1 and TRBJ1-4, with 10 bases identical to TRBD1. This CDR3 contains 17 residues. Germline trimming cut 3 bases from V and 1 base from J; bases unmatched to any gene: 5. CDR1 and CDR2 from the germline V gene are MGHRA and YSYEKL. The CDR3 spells CASSQGQGPVTNEKLFF. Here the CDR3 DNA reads TGCGCCAGCAGCCAGGGACAGGGGCCCGTAACTAATGAAAAACTGTTTTTT.

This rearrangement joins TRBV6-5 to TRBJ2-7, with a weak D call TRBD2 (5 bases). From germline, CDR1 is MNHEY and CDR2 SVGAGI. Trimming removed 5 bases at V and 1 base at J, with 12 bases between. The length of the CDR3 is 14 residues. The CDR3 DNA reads TGTGCCAGCAGTATACTAGGATCATCCTACGAGCAGTACTTC. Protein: CASSILGSSYEQYF.

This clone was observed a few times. Written as DNA, the CDR3 is TGTGCCAGCAGCTCATGGGAGACGGTCGGTGAAGCTTTCTTT. Translating gives CASSSWETVGEAFF. This chain links TRBV7-9 with TRBJ1-1; D unresolved. Germline CDR1 reads SEHNR; CDR2 reads FQNEAQ (reference sequence). With 4 bases removed from V and 7 bases from J, the gap between germline ends came to 16 bases. The CDR3 is 14 amino acids.

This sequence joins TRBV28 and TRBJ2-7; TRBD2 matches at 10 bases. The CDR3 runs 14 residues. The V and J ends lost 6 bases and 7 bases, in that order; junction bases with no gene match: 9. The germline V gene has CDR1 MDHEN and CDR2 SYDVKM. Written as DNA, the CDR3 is TGTGCCAGCAGCCCCCTAGCGGGAGCGAAGGAGCAGTACTTC. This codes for CASSPLAGAKEQYF.

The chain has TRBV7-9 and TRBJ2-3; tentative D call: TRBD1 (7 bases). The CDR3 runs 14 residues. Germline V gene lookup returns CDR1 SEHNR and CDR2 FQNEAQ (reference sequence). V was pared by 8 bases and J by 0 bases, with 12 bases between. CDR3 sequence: CASAGGFSTDTQYF. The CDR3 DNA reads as TGTGCCAGCGCAGGGGGGTTCAGCACAGATACGCAGTATTTT.

In DNA form, the CDR3 reads TGTGCCAGCAGTGCTGCAGGGGACTACTACAATGAGCAGTTCTTC. As protein: CASSAAGDYYNEQFF. The rearrangement uses TRBV6-1 and TRBJ2-1; TRBD2 is a possible D gene (7 bases). The CDR3 is 15 amino acids. From germline, CDR1 is MNHNS and CDR2 SASEGT. Trimming took 4 bases from V and 3 from J, leaving 13 bases between them.

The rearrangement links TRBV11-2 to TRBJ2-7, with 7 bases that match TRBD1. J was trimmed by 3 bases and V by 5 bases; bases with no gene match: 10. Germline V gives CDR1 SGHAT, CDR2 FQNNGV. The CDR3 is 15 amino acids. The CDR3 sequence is CASSIRSGGYYEQYF. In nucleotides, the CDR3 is TGTGCCAGCAGCATCCGCTCAGGGGGTTACTACGAGCAGTACTTC.

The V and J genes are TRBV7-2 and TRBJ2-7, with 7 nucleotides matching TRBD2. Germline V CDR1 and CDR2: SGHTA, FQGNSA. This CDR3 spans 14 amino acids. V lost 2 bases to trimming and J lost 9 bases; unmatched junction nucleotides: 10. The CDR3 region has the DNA TGTGCCAGCAGCTTACGGTTCGAGCGGGAAGGGCAGTACTTC. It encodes CASSLRFEREGQYF. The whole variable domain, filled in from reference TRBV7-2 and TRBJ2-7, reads GAGVSQSPSNKVTEKGKDVELRCDPISGHTALYWYRQSLGQGLEFLIYFQGNSAPDKSGLPSDRFSAERTGGSVSTLTIQRTQQEDSAVYLCASSLRFEREGQYFGPGTRLTVT.

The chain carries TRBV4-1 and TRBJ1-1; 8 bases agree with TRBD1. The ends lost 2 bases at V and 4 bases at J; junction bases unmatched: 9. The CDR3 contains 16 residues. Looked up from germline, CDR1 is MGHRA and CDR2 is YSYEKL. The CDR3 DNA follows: TGCGCCAGCAGCCAAATCGGGACAGGTCTGGGCACTGAAGCTTTCTTT. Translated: CASSQIGTGLGTEAFF.

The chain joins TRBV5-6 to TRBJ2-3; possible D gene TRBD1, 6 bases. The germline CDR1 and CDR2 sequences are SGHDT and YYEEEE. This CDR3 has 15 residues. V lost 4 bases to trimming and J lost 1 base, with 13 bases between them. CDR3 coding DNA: TGTGCCAGCAGCCTACAGGGCAGCGGCACAGATACGCAGTATTTT. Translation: CASSLQGSGTDTQYF.

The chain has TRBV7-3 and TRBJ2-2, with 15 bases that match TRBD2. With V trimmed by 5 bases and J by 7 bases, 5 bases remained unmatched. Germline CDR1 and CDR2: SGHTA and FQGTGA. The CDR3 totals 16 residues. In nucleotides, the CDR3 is TGTGCCAGCAGCGCAGGACTAGCGGGAGGGCTCGGGGAGCTGTTTTTT. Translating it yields CASSAGLAGGLGELFF.

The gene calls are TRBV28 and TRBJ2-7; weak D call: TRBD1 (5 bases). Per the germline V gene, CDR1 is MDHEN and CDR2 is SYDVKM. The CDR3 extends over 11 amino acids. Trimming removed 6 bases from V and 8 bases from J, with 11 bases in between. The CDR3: CASRTGAQQYF. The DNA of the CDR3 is TGTGCCAGCAGAACAGGAGCCCAGCAGTACTTC.

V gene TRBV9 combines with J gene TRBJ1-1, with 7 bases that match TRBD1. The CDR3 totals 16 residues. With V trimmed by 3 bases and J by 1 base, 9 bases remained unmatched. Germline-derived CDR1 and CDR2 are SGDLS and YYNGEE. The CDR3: CASSGGQTIQNTEAFF. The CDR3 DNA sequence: TGTGCCAGCAGCGGGGGACAGACAATCCAGAACACTGAAGCTTTCTTT.

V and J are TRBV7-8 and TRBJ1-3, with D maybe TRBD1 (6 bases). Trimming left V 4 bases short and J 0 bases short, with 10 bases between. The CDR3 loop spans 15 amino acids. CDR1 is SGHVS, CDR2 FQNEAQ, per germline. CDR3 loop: CASSSGVRSGNTIYF. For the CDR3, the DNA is TGTGCCAGCAGCTCAGGGGTCCGCTCTGGAAACACCATATATTTT.

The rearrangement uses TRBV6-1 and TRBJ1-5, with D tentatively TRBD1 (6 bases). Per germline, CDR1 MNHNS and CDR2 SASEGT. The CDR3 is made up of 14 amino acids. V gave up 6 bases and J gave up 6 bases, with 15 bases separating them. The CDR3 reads CASSSAGDGQPQHF. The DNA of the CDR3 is TGTGCCAGCAGCTCGGCAGGGGACGGTCAGCCCCAGCATTTT.

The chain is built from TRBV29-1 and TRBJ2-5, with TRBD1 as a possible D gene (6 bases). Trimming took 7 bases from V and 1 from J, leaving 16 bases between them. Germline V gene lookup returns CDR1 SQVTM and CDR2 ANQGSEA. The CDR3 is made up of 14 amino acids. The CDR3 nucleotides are TGCAGCGCGGCAGGGGAAGATATCCAAGAGACCCAGTACTTC. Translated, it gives CSAAGEDIQETQYF.

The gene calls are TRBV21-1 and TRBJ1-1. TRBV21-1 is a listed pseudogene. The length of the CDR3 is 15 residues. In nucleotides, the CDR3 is TGTGCCAACCCGGTCCTTGACTTACGGAACACTGAAGCTTTCTTT. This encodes CANPVLDLRNTEAFF.

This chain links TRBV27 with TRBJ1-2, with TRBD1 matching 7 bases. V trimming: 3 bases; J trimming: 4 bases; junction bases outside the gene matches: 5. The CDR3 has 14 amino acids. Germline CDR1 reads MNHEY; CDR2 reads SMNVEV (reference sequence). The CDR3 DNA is TGTGCCAGCAGTTTCTCCCAGGGGGGCTATGGCTACACCTTC. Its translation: CASSFSQGGYGYTF.

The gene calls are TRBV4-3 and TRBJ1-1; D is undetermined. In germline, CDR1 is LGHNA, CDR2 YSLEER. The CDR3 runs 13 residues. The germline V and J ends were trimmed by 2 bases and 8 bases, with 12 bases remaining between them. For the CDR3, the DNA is TGCGCCAGCAGCCAAACGGGAACGGGAGAAGCTTTCTTT. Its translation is CASSQTGTGEAFF.

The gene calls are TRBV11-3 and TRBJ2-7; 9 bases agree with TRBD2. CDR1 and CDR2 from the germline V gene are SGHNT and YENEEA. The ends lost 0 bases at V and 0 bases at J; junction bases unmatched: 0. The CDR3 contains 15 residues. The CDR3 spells CASSLDSGSSYEQYF. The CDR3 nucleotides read TGTGCCAGCAGCTTAGATAGCGGGAGCTCCTACGAGCAGTACTTC. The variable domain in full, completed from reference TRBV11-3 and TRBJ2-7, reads EAGVVQSPRYKIIEKKQPVAFWCNPISGHNTLYWYLQNLGQGPELLIRYENEEAVDDSQLPKDRFSAERLKGVDSTLKIQPAELGDSAVYLCASSLDSGSSYEQYFGPGTRLTVT.

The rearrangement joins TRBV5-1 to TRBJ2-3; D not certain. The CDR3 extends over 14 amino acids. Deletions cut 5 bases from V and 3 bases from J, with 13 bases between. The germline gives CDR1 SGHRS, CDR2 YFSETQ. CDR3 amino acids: CASRGQLSTDTQYF. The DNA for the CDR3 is TGCGCCAGCAGGGGCCAACTTAGTACAGATACGCAGTATTTT.

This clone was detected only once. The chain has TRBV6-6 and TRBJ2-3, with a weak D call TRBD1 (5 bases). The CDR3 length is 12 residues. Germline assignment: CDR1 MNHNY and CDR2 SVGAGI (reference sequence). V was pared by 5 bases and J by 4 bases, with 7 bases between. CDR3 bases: TGTGCCAGCAGTCAGACAGCAGATACGCAGTATTTT. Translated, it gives CASSQTADTQYF.

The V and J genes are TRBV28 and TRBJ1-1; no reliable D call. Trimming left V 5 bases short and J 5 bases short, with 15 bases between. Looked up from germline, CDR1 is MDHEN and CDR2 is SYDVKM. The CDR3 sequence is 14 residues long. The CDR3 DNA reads TGTGCCAGCAGTCCATATCGACCGGGGACTGAAGCTTTCTTT. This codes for CASSPYRPGTEAFF.

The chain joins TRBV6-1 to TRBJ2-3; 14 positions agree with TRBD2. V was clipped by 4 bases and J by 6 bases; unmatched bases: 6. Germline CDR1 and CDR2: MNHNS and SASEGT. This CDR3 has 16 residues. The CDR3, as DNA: TGTGCCAGCAGTGGGGGACTAGCGGGAGAGGCGGATACGCAGTATTTT. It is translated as CASSGGLAGEADTQYF.

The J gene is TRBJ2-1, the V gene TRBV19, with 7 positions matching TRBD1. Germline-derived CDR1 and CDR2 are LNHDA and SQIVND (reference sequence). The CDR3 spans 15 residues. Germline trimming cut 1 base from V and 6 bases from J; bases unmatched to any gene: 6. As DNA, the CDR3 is TGTGCCAGTAGTATAGGGGACAGTGTCGGCAATGAGCAGTTCTTC. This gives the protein CASSIGDSVGNEQFF.

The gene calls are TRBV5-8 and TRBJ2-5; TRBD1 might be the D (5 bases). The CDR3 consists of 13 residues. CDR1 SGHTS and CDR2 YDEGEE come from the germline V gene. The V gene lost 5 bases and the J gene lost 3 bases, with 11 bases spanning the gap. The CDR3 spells CASRNRRKETQYF. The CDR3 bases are TGTGCCAGCAGAAACAGGAGAAAAGAGACCCAGTACTTC.

CDR3 in DNA: TGTGCCAGTAGTACCGCGCGGGTGCCCCAGCATTTT. It yields the protein CASSTARVPQHF. This chain uses TRBV19 with TRBJ1-5; D uncertain. The V end was cut by 4 bases, the J end by 9 bases, with 10 bases between. This CDR3 is 12 amino acids long. CDR1 is LNHDA and CDR2 is SQIVND in the germline V gene (reference sequence).